These 5 T cell receptor beta chains originate from one sample sequenced in a study of blood T cells in healthy people across ages. Combining a sample-barcoded 5' primer with a J-beta primer mix, a second PCR ran for 7 to 11 cycles. Using its own MiXCR run on the 5' RACE reads, TCRdb lists one record per CDR3 protein. The table shows 750,000 to 950,000 distinct CDR3 sequences, with around 29% occurring only once. The same data also contributed to another study, on T cells of mothers and their children.

The sample comprised blood. The receptors stem from a woman aged 40 to 49 in good health.

This clonotype showed up many times. The gene calls are TRBV3-1 and TRBJ2-4; TRBD2 agrees at 12 bases. V lost 3 bases and J lost 14; bases outside the gene matches: 11. Germline CDR1 reads LGHDT; CDR2 reads YNNKEL (reference sequence). The CDR3 is 15 amino acids. CDR3 loop: CASSQPSGGARVKYF. The DNA for the CDR3 is TGTGCCAGCAGCCAGCCTAGCGGGGGGGCCCGAGTCAAGTACTTC.

This clonotype was found a few times. The rearrangement links TRBV20-1 to TRBJ2-5; D is possibly TRBD1 (6 bases). From germline, CDR1 is DFQATT and CDR2 SNEGSKA (reference sequence). CDR3 length equals 13 residues. The V and J ends lost 0 bases and 7 bases respectively, with 12 bases between them. CDR3 sequence: CSARERTVGTQYF. For the CDR3, the DNA is TGCAGTGCTAGAGAAAGGACAGTGGGGACCCAGTACTTC.

V and J are TRBV12-3 or TRBV12-4 and TRBJ2-1, with TRBD1 matching 8 bases. This CDR3 contains 13 residues. With V trimmed by 6 bases and J by 6 bases, 4 bases remained unmatched. CDR3 nucleotides: TGTGCCAGCAGGCTACAGGGGGTCAATGAGCAGTTCTTC. Protein sequence: CASRLQGVNEQFF.

V gene TRBV7-2 combines with J gene TRBJ1-1, with TRBD1 as a possible D gene (6 bases). Germline CDR1 SGHTA, CDR2 FQGNSA. The germline V and J ends were trimmed by 3 bases and 2 bases, with 10 bases remaining between them. CDR3 length equals 14 residues. The CDR3, as DNA: TGTGCCAGCAGCTTTACCGGGACAAACACTGAAGCTTTCTTT. Residues: CASSFTGTNTEAFF. Using reference TRBV7-2 and TRBJ1-1 for the parts outside the CDR3, the full variable domain is GAGVSQSPSNKVTEKGKDVELRCDPISGHTALYWYRQSLGQGLEFLIYFQGNSAPDKSGLPSDRFSAERTGGSVSTLTIQRTQQEDSAVYLCASSFTGTNTEAFFGQGTRLTVV.

The chain uses TRBV7-2 and TRBJ1-1; D not certain. The V gene lost 1 base and the J gene lost 1 base, with 7 bases spanning the gap. This CDR3 has 14 amino acids. Germline V gene data show CDR1 as SGHTA and CDR2 as FQGNSA. CDR3 DNA: TGTGCCAGCAGCTTAGTGCCGTGGAACACTGAAGCTTTCTTT. Protein: CASSLVPWNTEAFF.